The rows below give T cell receptor beta chains drawn from one sample of a study of shared clonotypes between healthy human individuals. The protocol was immunoSEQ multiplex PCR, while the TCRdb copy is restricted to in-frame clones and leaves out a portion. Of some 2,400,000 clones listed, approximately 95% are singletons. The source material was naive CD4+ T cells sorted from blood. These receptors all stem from a man younger than 30 in good health. The conserved cysteine and the conserved F or W are not part of the CDR3 here. Not all rows give a size; the values are once, few, many and, for expanded clones, a class.

J gene: TRBJ2-3
V gene: TRBV6-5
clone size: NA
CDR3 protein: ASNPAGGPTDTQY

J gene: TRBJ2-7
V gene: TRBV7-2
clone size: NA
CDR3 protein: ASSFYSYYEQY

J gene: TRBJ2-5
V gene: TRBV28
clone size: NA
CDR3 protein: ASSFGAEPSGRYLMETQY

J gene: TRBJ1-2
V gene: TRBV18
clone size: NA
CDR3 protein: ASSPISAGGYT

J gene: TRBJ1-2
V gene: TRBV7-9
clone size: NA
CDR3 protein: ASSLGAGMVGYT

J gene: TRBJ2-7
V gene: TRBV7-2
clone size: NA
CDR3 protein: ASSLSQVVYEQY

J gene: TRBJ2-7
V gene: TRBV19
clone size: NA
CDR3 protein: ASSNTGQFYEQY

J gene: TRBJ2-7
V gene: TRBV18
clone size: NA
CDR3 protein: ASSPREGTYEQY

J gene: TRBJ2-7
V gene: TRBV7-2
clone size: NA
CDR3 protein: ASSTARGGSYEQY

J gene: TRBJ2-7
V gene: TRBV11-2
clone size: NA
CDR3 protein: ASSSLLLYEQY

J gene: TRBJ1-1
V gene: TRBV7-9
clone size: NA
CDR3 protein: ASSLVTSEAF

J gene: TRBJ2-1
V gene: TRBV28
clone size: NA
CDR3 protein: ASSRRLAGNEQF

J gene: TRBJ1-1
V gene: TRBV7-9
clone size: NA
CDR3 protein: ASSPVQGDISEAF

J gene: TRBJ1-3
V gene: TRBV25-1
clone size: NA
CDR3 protein: ASMMNSGNTIY

J gene: TRBJ1-2
V gene: TRBV2
clone size: NA
CDR3 protein: ASSDGVAYYGYT

J gene: TRBJ2-2
V gene: TRBV7-9
clone size: once
CDR3 protein: ASSPRGRFDTGELF

J gene: TRBJ2-5
V gene: TRBV5-1
clone size: once
CDR3 protein: ASSPGQGWETQY

J gene: TRBJ2-7
V gene: TRBV10-3
clone size: once
CDR3 protein: AITSGRSSYEQY

J gene: TRBJ1-4
V gene: TRBV5-5
clone size: NA
CDR3 protein: ASSLPGGAEEKLF

J gene: TRBJ1-5
V gene: TRBV18
clone size: NA
CDR3 protein: ASSPSTASNQPQH

J gene: TRBJ1-5
V gene: TRBV5-1
clone size: NA
CDR3 protein: ASSLTGEGNQPQH

J gene: TRBJ2-7
V gene: TRBV7-8
clone size: NA
CDR3 protein: ASSLARQGGEQY

J gene: TRBJ1-3
V gene: TRBV2
clone size: few
CDR3 protein: ASTRGNTIY

J gene: TRBJ2-3
V gene: TRBV7-2
clone size: NA
CDR3 protein: ASSLSGLAGGTDTQY

J gene: TRBJ1-5
V gene: TRBV7-2
clone size: NA
CDR3 protein: ASSQDSGNQPQH